This TCR beta chain was recovered during a study of cytomegalovirus exposure and HLA in healthy donors. The study, taken as a whole, reports: In vitro, three CMV-associated chains proved specific for CMV antigens. When the data were analyzed later, several of the most significant clusters appeared to be linked to common viral pathogens. A few V segments could not be told apart, such as TRBV6-2 and TRBV6-3, and were left out. Some highly shared sequence variants likely arose as a pipeline artifact.

A note on this clone: Its antigen remains unknown.

Trimming took 5 bases from V and 4 from J; bases not matched to a gene: 1. Germline CDR1 is SQVTM and CDR2 is ANQGSEA. The CDR3 consists of 12 residues. 13 Jbeta primers and 60 Vbeta primers were used for the PCR. Assay: immunoSEQ multiplex PCR; the TCRdb copy retains only in-frame clones and omits some. The sample contains roughly 100,000 clones, around 75% of which appear only once. This receptor was identified in a young man in good health and CMV-seronegative. Sequencing was done on a sample of PBMCs. The chain joins TRBV29-1 to TRBJ2-2; 7 bases match TRBD1. The CDR3 coding sequence is TGCAGCGTTTCAGGGGGCACCGGGGAGCTGTTTTTT. It translates to CSVSGGTGELFF.